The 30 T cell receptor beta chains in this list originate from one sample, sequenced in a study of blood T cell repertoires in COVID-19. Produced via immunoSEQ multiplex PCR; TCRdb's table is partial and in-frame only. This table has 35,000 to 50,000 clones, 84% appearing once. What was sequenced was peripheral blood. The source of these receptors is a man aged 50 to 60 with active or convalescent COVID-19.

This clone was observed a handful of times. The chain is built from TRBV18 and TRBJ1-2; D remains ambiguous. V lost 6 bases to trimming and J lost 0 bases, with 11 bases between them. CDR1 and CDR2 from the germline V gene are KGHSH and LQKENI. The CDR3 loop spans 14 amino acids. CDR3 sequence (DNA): TGTGCCAGCTCGCAGTCCAGGACTAACTATGGCTACACCTTC. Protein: CASSQSRTNYGYTF.

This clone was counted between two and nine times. The CDR3 protein is CASSLSGSNQPQHF. DNA for the CDR3: TGTGCCAGCAGTTTATCCGGGAGCAATCAGCCCCAGCATTTT. The genes are TRBV28 and TRBJ1-5; D not resolved. V was cut by 1 base and J by 1 base, with 5 bases left in between. CDR3 length equals 14 residues. CDR1 MDHEN and CDR2 SYDVKM come from the germline V gene.

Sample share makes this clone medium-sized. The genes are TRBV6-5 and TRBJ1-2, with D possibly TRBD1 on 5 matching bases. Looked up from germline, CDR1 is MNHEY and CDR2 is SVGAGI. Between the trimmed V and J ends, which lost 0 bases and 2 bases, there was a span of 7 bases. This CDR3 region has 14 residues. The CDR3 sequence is CASSYSQGNYGYTF. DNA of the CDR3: TGTGCCAGCAGTTACTCGCAGGGAAACTATGGCTACACCTTC.

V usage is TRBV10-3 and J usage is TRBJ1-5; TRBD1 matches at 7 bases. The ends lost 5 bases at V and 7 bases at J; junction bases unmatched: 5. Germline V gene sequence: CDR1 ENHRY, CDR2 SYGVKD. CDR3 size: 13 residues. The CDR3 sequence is CAISTGAGQPQHF. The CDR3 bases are TGTGCCATCAGTACAGGGGCTGGGCAGCCCCAGCATTTT.

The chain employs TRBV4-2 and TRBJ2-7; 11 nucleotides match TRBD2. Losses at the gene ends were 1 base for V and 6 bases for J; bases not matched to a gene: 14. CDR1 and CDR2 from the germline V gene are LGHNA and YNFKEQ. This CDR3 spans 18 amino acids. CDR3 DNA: TGTGCCAGCAGCCAAGGTAGCGGGGGGGTTCCCCTATTGTTCGAGCAGTACTTC. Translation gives CASSQGSGGVPLLFEQYF.

The CDR3 here is CASSPRSAGLTSYSNQPQHF. For the CDR3, the DNA is TGTGCCAGCTCACCAAGGTCCGCGGGGCTGACATCCTATAGCAATCAGCCCCAGCATTTT. This chain connects TRBV18 to TRBJ1-5, with a weak D call TRBD1 (5 bases). Germline assignment: CDR1 KGHSH and CDR2 LQKENI. The V and J ends lost 2 bases and 0 bases respectively, with 23 bases between them. The CDR3 totals 20 residues. Drawing the rest from reference TRBV18 and TRBJ1-5, the complete variable domain is NAGVMQNPRHLVRRRGQEARLRCSPMKGHSHVYWYRQLPEEGLKFMVYLQKENIIDESGMPKERFSAEFPKEGPSILRIQQVVRGDSAAYFCASSPRSAGLTSYSNQPQHFGDGTRLSIL.

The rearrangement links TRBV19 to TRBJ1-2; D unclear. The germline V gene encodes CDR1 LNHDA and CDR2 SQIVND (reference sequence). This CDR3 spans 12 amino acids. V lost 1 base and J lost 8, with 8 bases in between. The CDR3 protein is CASSIVAAGYTF. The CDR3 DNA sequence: TGTGCCAGTAGTATAGTGGCCGCCGGCTACACCTTC.

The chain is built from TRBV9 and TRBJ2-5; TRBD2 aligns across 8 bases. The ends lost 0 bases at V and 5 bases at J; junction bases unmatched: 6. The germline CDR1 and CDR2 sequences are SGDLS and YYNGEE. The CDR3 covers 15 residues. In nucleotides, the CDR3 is TGTGCCAGCAGCGTAGGCGGCGGGGGGACGGAGACCCAGTACTTC. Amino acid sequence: CASSVGGGGTETQYF.

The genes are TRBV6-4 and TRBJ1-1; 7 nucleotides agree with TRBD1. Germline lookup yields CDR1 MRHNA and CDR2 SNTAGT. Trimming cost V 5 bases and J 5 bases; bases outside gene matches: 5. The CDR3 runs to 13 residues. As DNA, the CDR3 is TGTGCCAGCAGTCAGACAGGGTGGACTGAAGCTTTCTTT. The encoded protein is CASSQTGWTEAFF.

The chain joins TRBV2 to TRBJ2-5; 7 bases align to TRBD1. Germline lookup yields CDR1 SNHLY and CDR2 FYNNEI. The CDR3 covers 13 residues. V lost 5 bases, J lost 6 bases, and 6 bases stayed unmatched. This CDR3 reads CASSPGQYQTQYF. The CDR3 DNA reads TGTGCCAGCAGTCCGGGACAGTATCAGACCCAGTACTTC.

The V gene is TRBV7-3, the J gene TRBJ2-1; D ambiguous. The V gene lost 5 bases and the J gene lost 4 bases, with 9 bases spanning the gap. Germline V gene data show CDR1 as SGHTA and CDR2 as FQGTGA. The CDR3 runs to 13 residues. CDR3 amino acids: CASSLQVYNEQFF. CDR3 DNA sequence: TGTGCCAGCAGCCTCCAGGTTTACAATGAGCAGTTCTTC. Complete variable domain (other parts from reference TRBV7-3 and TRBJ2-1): GAGVSQTPSNKVTEKGKYVELRCDPISGHTALYWYRQSLGQGPEFLIYFQGTGAADDSGLPNDRFFAVRPEGSVSTLKIQRTERGDSAVYLCASSLQVYNEQFFGPGTRLTVL.

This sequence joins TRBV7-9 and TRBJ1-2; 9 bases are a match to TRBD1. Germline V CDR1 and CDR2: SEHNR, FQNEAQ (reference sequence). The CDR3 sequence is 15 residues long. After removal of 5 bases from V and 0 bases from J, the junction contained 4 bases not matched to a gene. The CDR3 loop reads CASSATGGANYGYTF. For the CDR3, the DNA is TGTGCCAGCAGCGCGACAGGGGGTGCTAACTATGGCTACACCTTC.

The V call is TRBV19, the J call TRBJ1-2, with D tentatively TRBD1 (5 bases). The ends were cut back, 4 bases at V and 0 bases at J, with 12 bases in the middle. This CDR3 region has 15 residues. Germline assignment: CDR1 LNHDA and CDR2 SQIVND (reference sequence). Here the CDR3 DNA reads TGTGCCAGTAGTACCTCAGGGCTAGCTAACTATGGCTACACCTTC. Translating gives CASSTSGLANYGYTF.

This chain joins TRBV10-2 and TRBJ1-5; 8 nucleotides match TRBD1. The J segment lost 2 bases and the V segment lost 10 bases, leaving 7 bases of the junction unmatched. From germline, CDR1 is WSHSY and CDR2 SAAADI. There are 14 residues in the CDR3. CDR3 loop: CATHRGQGNQPQHF. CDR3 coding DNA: TGCGCCACCCACCGGGGACAGGGCAATCAGCCCCAGCATTTT.

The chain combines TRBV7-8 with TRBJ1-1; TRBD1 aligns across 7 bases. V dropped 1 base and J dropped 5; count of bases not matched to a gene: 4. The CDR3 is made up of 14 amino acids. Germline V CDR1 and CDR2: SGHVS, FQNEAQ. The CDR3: CASSLGGGATEAFF. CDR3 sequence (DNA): TGTGCCAGCAGCTTAGGAGGGGGCGCGACTGAAGCTTTCTTT.

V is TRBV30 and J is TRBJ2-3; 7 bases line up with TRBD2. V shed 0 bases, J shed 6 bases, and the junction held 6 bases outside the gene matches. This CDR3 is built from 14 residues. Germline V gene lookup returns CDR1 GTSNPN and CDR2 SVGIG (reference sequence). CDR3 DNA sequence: TGTGCCTGGAGTGTGGGGAGGGAGGGGGATACGCAGTATTTT. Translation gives CAWSVGREGDTQYF.

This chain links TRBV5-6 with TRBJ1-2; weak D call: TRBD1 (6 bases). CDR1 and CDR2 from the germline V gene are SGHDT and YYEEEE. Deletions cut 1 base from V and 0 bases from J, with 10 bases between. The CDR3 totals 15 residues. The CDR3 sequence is CASSLSQGTNYGYTF. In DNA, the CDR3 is TGTGCCAGCAGCTTGTCTCAGGGGACTAACTATGGCTACACCTTC.

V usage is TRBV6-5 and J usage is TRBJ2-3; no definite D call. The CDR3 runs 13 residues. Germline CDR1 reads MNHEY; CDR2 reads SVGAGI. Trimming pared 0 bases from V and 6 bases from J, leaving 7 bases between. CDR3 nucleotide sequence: TGTGCCAGCAGTTACTCGTGGCAGGATACGCAGTATTTT. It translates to CASSYSWQDTQYF.

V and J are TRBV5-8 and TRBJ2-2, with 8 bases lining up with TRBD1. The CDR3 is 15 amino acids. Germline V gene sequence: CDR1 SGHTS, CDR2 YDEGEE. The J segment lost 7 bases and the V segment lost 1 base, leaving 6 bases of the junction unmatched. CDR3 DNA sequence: TGTGCCAGCAGCTTGTCAGGGGGCTCTGGCGGGGAGCTGTTTTTT. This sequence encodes CASSLSGGSGGELFF.

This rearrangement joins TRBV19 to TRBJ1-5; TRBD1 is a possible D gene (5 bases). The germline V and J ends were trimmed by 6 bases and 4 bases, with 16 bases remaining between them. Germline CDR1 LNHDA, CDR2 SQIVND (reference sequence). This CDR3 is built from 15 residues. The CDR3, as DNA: TGTGCCAGTAGGGGGATGGGGGGGGAGAATCAGCCCCAGCATTTT. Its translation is CASRGMGGENQPQHF. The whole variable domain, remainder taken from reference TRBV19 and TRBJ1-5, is DGGITQSPKYLFRKEGQNVTLSCEQNLNHDAMYWYRQDPGQGLRLIYYSQIVNDFQKGDIAEGYSVSREKKESFPLTVTSAQKNPTAFYLCASRGMGGENQPQHFGDGTRLSIL.

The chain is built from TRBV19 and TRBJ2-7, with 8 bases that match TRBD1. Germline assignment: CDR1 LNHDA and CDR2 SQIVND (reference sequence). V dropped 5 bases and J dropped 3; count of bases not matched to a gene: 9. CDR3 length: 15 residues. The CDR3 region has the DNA TGTGCCAGTAGTGTCGGGACAGGACCTCTCTACGAGCAGTACTTC. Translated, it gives CASSVGTGPLYEQYF.

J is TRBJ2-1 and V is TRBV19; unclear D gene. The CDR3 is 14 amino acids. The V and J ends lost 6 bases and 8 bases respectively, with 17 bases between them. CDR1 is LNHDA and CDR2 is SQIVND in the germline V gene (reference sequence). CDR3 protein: CASSPTSTPYEQFF. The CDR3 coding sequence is TGTGCCAGTAGCCCCACCAGTACCCCCTATGAGCAGTTCTTC. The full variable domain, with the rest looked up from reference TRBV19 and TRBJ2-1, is DGGITQSPKYLFRKEGQNVTLSCEQNLNHDAMYWYRQDPGQGLRLIYYSQIVNDFQKGDIAEGYSVSREKKESFPLTVTSAQKNPTAFYLCASSPTSTPYEQFFGPGTRLTVL.

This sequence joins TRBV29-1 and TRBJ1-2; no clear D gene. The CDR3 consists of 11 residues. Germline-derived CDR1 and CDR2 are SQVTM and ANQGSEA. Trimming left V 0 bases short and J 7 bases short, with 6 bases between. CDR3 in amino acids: CSVEELGGYTF. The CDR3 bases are TGCAGCGTTGAAGAACTAGGTGGCTACACCTTC.

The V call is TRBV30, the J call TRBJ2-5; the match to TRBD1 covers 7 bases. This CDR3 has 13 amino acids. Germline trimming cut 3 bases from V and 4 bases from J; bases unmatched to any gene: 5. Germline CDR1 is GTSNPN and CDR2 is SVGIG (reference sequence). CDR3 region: CAWSEGAVETQYF. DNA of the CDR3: TGTGCCTGGAGCGAGGGGGCGGTAGAGACCCAGTACTTC.

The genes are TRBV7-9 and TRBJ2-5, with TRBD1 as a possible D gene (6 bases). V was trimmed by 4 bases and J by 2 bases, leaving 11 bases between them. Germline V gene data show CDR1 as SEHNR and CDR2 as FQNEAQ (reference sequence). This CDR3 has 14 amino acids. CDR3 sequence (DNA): TGTGCCAGCAGCTCCCGGACAGCACAAGAGACCCAGTACTTC. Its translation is CASSSRTAQETQYF. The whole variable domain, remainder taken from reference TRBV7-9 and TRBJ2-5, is DTGVSQNPRHKITKRGQNVTFRCDPISEHNRLYWYRQTLGQGPEFLTYFQNEAQLEKSRLLSDRFSAERPKGSFSTLEIQRTEQGDSAMYLCASSSRTAQETQYFGPGTRLLVL.

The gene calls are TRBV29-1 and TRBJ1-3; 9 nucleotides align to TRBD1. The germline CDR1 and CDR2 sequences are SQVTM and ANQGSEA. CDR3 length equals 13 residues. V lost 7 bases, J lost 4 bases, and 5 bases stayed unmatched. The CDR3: CSATGQGGNTIYF. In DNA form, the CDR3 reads TGCAGCGCTACCGGACAGGGGGGAAACACCATATATTTT.

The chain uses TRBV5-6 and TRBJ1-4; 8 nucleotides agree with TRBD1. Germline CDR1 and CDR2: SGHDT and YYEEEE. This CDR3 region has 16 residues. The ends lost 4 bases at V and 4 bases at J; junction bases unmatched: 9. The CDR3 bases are TGTGCCAGCAGCCAAAAAGGACAGGGCAGTAATGAAAAACTGTTTTTT. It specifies CASSQKGQGSNEKLFF.

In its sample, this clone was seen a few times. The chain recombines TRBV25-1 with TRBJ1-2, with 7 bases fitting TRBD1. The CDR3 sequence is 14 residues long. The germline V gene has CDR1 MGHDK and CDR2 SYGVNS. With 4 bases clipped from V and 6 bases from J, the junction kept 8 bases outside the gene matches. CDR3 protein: CASSGPTGVDGYTF. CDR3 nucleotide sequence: TGTGCCAGCAGTGGTCCTACAGGGGTCGATGGCTACACCTTC.

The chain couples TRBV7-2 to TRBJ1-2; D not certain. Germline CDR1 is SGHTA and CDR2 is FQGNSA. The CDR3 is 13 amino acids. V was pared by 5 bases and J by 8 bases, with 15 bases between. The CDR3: CASSPIRANGYTF. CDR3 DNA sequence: TGTGCCAGCAGCCCTATTAGAGCGAACGGCTACACCTTC.

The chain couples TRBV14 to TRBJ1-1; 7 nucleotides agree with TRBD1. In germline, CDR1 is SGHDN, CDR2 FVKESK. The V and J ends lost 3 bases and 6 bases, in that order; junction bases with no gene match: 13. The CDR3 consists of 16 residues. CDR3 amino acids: CASSHPKDRLFAEAFF. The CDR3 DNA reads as TGTGCCAGCAGCCACCCCAAGGACAGGCTGTTCGCTGAAGCTTTCTTT.